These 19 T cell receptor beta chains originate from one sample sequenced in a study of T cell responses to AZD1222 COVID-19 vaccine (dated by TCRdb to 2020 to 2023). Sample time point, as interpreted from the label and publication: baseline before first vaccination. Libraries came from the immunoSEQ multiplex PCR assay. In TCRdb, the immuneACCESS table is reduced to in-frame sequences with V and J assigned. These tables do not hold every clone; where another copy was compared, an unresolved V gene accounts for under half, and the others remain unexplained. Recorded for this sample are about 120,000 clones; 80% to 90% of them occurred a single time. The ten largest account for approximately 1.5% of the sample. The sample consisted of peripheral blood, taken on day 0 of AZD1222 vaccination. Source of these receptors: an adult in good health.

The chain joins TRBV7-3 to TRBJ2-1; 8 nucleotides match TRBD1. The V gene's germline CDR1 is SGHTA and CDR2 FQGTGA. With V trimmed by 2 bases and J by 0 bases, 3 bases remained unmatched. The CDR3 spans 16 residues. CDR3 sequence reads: CASSLVGTGSYNEQFF. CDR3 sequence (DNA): TGTGCCAGCAGCTTAGTCGGGACAGGCTCCTACAATGAGCAGTTCTTC.

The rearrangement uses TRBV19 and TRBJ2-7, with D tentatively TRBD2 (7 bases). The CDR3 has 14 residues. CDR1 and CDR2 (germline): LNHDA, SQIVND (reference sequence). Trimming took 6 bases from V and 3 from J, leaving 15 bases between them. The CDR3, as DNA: TGTGCCAGTAGGGGGGGGCAGCGCGACTACGAGCAGTACTTC. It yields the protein CASRGGQRDYEQYF.

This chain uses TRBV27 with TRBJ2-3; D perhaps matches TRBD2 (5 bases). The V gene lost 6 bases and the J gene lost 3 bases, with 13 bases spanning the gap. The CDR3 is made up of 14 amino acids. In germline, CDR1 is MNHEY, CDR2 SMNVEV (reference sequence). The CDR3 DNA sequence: TGTGCCAGCAGCGACTCCGGGGTTACAGATACGCAGTATTTT. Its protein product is CASSDSGVTDTQYF.

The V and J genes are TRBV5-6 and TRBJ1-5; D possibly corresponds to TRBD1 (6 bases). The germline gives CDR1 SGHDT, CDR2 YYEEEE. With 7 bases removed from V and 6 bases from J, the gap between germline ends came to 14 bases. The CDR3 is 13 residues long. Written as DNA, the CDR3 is TGTGCCAGCTCAGGACAGTTGGGTCAGCCCCAGCATTTT. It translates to CASSGQLGQPQHF.

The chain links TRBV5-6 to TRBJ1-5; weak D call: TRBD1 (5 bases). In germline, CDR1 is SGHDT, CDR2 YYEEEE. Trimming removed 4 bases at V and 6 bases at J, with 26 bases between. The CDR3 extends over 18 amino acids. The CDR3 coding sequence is TGTGCCAGCAGCGCAGCCGGCCTGCAGGGAGCTGTAGGTCAGCCCCAGCATTTT. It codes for CASSAAGLQGAVGQPQHF.

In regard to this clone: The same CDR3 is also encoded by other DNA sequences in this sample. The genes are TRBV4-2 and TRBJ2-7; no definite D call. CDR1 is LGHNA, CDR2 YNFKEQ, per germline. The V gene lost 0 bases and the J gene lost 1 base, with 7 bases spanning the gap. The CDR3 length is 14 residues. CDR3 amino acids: CASSQEASSYEQYF. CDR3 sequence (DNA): TGTGCCAGCAGCCAAGAAGCCAGTTCCTACGAGCAGTACTTC.

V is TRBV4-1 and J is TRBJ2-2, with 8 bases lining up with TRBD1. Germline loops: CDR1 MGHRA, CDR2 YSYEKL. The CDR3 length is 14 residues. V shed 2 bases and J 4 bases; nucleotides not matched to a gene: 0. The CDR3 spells CASSQTGGTGELFF. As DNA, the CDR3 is TGCGCCAGCAGCCAAACAGGGGGCACCGGGGAGCTGTTTTTT.

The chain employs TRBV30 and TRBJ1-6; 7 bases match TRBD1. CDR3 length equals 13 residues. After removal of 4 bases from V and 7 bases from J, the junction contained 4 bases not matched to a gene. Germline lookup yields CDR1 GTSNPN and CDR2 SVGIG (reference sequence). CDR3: CAWTGQENSPLHF. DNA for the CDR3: TGTGCCTGGACAGGACAGGAGAATTCACCCCTCCACTTT.

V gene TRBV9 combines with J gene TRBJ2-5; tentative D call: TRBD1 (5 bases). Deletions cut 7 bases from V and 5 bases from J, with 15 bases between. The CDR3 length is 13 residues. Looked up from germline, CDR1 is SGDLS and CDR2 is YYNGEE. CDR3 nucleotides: TGTGCCAGCCTCCCAGGGCCTTTGGAGACCCAGTACTTC. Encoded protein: CASLPGPLETQYF.

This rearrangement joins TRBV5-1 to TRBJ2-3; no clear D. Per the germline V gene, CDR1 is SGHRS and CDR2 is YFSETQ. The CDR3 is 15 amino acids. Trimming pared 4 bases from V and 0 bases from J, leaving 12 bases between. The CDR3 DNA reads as TGCGCCAGCAGCCCCTTTGGGCAGAGCACAGATACGCAGTATTTT. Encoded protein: CASSPFGQSTDTQYF.

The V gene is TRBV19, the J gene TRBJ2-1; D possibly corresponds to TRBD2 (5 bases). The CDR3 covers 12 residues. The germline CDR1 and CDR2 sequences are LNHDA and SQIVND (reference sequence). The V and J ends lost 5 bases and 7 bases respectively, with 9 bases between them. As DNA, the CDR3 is TGTGCCAGTAGTGCTAGCAGAAATGAGCAGTTCTTC. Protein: CASSASRNEQFF.

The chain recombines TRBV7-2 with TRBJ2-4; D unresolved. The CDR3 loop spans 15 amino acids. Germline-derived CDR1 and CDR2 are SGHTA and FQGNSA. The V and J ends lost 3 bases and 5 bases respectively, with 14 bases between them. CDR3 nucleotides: TGTGCCAGCAGCTTGCCAAACACCCGGCAAAACATTCAGTACTTC. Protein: CASSLPNTRQNIQYF.

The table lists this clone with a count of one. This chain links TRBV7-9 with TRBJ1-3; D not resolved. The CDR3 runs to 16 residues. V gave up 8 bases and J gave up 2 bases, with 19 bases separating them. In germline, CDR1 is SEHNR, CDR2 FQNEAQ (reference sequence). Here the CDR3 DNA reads TGTGCCAGCTCCCAGGCAGGCTCTCTCACTGGAAACACCATATATTTT. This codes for CASSQAGSLTGNTIYF.

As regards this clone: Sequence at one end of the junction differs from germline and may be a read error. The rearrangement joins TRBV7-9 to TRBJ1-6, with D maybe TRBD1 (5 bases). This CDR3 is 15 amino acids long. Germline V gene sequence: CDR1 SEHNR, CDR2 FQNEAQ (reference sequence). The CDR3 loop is CASSPRQRPNLPLHF. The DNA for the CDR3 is TGTGCCAGCAGCCCTCGACAGAGACCGAATTTACCCCTCCACTTT.

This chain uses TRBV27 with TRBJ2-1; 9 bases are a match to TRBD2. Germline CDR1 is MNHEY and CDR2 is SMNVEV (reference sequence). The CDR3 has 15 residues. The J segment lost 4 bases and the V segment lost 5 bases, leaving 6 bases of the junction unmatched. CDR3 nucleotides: TGTGCCAGCAGTCTTAGCGGGAGTCAGTACAATGAGCAGTTCTTC. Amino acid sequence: CASSLSGSQYNEQFF.

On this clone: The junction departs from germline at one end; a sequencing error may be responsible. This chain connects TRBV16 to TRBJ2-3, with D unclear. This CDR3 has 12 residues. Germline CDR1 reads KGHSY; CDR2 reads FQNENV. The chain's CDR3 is CVSSQWTDTQYF. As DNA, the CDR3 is TGTGTCAGCAGCCAATGGACAGATACGCAGTATTTT.

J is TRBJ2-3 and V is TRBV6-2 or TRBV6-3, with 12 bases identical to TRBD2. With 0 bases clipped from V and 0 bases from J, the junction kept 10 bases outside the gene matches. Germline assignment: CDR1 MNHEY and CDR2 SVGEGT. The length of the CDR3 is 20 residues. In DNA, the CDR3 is TGTGCCAGCAGTTACTCGGGACTAGCGGGTTCTATGTTTAGCACAGATACGCAGTATTTT. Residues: CASSYSGLAGSMFSTDTQYF.

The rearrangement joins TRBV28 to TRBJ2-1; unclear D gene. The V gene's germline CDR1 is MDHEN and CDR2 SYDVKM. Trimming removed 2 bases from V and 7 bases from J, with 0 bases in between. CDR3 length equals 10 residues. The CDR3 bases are TGTGCCAGCAGTTTAAATGAGCAGTTCTTC. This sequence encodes CASSLNEQFF.

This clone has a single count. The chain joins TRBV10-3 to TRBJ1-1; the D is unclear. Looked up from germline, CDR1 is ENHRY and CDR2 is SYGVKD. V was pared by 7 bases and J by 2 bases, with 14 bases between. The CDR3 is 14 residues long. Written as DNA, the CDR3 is TGTGCCATCACTAGGACGGATTATAACACTGAAGCTTTCTTT. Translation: CAITRTDYNTEAFF.